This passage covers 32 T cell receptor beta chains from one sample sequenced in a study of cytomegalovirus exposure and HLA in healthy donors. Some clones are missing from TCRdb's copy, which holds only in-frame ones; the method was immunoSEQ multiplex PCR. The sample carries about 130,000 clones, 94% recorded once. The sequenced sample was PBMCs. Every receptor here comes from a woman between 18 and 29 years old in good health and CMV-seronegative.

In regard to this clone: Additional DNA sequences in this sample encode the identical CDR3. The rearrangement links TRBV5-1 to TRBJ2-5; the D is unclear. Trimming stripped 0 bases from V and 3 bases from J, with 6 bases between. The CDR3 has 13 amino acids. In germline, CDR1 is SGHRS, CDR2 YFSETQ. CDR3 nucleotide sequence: TGCGCCAGCAGCTTGGGAACAGAAGAGACCCAGTACTTC. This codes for CASSLGTEETQYF.

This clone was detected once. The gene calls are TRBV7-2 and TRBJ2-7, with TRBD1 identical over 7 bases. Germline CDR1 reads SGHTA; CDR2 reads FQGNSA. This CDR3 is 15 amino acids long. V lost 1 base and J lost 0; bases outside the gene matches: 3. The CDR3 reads CASSLVQGVSYEQYF. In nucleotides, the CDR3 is TGTGCCAGCAGCTTAGTTCAGGGGGTCTCCTACGAGCAGTACTTC.

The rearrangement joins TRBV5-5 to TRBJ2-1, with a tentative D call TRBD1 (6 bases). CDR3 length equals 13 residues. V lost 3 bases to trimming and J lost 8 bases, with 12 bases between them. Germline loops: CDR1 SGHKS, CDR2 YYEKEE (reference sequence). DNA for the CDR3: TGTGCCAGCAGCTCGTCGACAGGACATGAGCAGTTCTTC. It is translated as CASSSSTGHEQFF.

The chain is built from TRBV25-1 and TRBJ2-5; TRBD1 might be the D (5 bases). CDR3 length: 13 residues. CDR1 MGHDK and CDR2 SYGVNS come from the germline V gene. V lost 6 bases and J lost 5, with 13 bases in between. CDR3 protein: CASSEQGRETQYF. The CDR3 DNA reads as TGTGCCAGCAGCGAGCAGGGTAGGGAGACCCAGTACTTC.

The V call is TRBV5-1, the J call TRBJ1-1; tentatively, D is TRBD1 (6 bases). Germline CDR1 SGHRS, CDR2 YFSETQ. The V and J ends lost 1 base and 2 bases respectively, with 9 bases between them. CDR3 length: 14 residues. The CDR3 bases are TGCGCCAGCAGCTTGCCAGGGGCCAACACTGAAGCTTTCTTT. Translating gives CASSLPGANTEAFF.

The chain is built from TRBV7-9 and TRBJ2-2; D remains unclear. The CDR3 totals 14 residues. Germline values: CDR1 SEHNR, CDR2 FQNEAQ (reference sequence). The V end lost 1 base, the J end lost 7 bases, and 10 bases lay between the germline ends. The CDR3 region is CASSLVSRGGELFF. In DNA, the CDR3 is TGTGCCAGCAGCTTAGTAAGCCGCGGCGGGGAGCTGTTTTTT.

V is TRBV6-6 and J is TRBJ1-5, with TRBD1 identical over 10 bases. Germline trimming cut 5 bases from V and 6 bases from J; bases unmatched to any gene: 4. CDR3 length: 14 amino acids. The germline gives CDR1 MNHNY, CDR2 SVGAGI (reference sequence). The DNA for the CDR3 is TGTGCCAGCAGTCCGACAGGGGGCTCTCAGCCCCAGCATTTT. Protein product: CASSPTGGSQPQHF.

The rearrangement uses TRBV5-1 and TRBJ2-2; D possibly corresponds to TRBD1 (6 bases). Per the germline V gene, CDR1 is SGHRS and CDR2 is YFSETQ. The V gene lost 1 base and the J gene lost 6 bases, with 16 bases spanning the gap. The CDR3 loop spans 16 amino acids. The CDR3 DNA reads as TGCGCCAGCAGCTTGAGTACAGGGTGGAAGGCCGGGGAGCTGTTTTTT. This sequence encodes CASSLSTGWKAGELFF.

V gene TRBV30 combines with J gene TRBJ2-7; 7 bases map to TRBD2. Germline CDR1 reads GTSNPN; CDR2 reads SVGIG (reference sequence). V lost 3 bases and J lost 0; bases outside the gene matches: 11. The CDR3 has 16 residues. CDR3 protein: CAWREQLASSSYEQYF. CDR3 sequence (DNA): TGTGCCTGGAGGGAACAACTAGCGTCCAGCTCCTACGAGCAGTACTTC.

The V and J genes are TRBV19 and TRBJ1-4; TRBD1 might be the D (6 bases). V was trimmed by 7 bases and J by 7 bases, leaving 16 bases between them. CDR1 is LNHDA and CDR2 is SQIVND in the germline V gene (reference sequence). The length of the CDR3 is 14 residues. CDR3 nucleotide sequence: TGTGCCAGTATTTCACAGGGAGAAGGTGAAAAACTGTTTTTT. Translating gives CASISQGEGEKLFF.

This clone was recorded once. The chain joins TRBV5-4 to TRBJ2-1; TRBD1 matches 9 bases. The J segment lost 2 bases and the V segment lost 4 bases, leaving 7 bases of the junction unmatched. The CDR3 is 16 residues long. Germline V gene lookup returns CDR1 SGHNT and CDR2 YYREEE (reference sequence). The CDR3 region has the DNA TGTGCCAGCAGCAGCTTCGGGACAGGGACCTACAATGAGCAGTTCTTC. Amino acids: CASSSFGTGTYNEQFF.

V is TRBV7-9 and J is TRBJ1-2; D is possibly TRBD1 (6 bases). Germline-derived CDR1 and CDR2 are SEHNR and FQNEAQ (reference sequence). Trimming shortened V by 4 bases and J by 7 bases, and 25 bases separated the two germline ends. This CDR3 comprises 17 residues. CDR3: CASSSNIQGLRAFGYTF. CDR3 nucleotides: TGTGCCAGCAGCTCGAACATACAGGGTCTTAGGGCCTTTGGCTACACCTTC.

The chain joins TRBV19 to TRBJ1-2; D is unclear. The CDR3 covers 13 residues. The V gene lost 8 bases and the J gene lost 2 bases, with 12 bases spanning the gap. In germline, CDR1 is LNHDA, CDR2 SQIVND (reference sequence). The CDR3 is CASQRGVNYGYTF. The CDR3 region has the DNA TGTGCCAGTCAACGTGGAGTCAACTATGGCTACACCTTC.

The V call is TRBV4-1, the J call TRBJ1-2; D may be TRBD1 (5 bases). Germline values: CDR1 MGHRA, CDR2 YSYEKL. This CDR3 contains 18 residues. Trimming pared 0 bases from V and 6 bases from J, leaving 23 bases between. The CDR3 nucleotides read TGCGCCAGCAGCCAAGATCCTACAATCGGGGGTAAGGTAGATGGCTACACCTTC. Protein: CASSQDPTIGGKVDGYTF.

The CDR3 nucleotides read TGTGCCAGCTCAGTCCAGGCCCCGAACACTGAAGCTTTCTTT. Its translation: CASSVQAPNTEAFF. The chain uses TRBV18 and TRBJ1-1; D not certain. V lost 5 bases and J lost 1, with 11 bases in between. The CDR3 loop spans 14 amino acids. Germline CDR1 and CDR2: KGHSH and LQKENI.

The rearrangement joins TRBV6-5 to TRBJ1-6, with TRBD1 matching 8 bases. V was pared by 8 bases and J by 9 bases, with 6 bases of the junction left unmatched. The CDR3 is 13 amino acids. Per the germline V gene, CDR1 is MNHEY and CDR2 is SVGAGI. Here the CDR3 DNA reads TGTGCCAGCGGGCAGGGGGCTGTTTCACCCCTCCACTTT. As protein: CASGQGAVSPLHF.

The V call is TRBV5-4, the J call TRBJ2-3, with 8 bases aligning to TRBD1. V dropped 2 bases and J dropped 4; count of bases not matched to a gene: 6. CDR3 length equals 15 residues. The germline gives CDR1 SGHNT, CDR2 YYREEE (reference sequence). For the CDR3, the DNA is TGTGCCAGCAGCTTAGGGACAGGCTGGGCAGATACGCAGTATTTT. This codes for CASSLGTGWADTQYF.

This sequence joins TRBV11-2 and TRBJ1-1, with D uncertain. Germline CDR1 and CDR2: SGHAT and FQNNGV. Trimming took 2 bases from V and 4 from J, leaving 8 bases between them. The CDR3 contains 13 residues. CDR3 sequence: CASSLREATEAFF. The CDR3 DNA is TGTGCCAGCAGCTTACGGGAGGCCACTGAAGCTTTCTTT.

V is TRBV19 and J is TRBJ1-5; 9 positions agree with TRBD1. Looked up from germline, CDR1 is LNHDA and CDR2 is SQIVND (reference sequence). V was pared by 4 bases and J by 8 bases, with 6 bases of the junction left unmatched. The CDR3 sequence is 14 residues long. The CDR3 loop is CASSKKDRGEPQHF. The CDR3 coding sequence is TGTGCCAGTAGTAAAAAGGACAGGGGTGAGCCCCAGCATTTT.

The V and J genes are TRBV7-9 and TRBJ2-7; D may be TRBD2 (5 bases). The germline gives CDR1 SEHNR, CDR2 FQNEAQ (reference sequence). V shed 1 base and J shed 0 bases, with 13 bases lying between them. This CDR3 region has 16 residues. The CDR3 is CASSLGSGVNSYEQYF. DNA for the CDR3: TGTGCCAGCAGCTTAGGTTCCGGGGTGAACTCCTACGAGCAGTACTTC.

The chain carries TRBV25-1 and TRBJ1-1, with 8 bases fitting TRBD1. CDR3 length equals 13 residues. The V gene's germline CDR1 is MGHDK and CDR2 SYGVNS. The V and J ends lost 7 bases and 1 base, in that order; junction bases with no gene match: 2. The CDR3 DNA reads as TGTGCCAGCACAGGGGGCGGGAACACTGAAGCTTTCTTT. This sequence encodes CASTGGGNTEAFF. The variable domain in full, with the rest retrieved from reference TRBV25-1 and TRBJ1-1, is EADIYQTPRYLVIGTGKKITLECSQTMGHDKMYWYQQDPGMELHLIHYSYGVNSTEKGDLSSESTVSRIRTEHFPLTLESARPSHTSQYLCASTGGGNTEAFFGQGTRLTVV.

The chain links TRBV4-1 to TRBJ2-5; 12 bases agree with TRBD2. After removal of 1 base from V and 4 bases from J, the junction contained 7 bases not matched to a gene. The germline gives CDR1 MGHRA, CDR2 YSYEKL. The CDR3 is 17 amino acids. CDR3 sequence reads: CASSQALASGRGETQYF. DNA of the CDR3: TGCGCCAGCAGCCAAGCGTTGGCTAGCGGGAGGGGAGAGACCCAGTACTTC.

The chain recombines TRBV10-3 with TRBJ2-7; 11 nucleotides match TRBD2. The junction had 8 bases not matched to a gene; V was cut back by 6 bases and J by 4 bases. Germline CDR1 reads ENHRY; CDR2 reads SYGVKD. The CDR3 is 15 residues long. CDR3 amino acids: CAISGTSGRRYEQYF. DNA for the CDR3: TGTGCCATCAGCGGAACTAGCGGGAGACGGTACGAGCAGTACTTC.

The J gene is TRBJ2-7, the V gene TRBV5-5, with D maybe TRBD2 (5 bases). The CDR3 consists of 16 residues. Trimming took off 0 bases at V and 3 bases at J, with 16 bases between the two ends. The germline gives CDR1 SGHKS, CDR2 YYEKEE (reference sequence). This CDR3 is CASSLAVDLRGYEQYF. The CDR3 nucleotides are TGTGCCAGCAGCTTGGCGGTAGACCTCCGGGGCTACGAGCAGTACTTC.

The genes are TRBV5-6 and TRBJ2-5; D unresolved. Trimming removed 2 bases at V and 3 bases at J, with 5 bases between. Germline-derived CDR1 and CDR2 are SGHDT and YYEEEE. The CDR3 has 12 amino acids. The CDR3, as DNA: TGTGCCAGCAGCTTAACTGAAGAGACCCAGTACTTC. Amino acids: CASSLTEETQYF.

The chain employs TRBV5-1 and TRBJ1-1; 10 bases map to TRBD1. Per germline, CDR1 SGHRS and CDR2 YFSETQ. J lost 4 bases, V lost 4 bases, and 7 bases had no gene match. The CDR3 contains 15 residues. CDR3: CASSGRQGAGTEAFF. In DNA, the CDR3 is TGCGCCAGCAGCGGACGACAGGGGGCGGGCACTGAAGCTTTCTTT.

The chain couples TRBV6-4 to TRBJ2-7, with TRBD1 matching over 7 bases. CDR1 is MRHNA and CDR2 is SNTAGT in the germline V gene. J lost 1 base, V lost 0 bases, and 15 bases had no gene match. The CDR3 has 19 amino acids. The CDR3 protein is CASSDSGHRGRLFSYEQYF. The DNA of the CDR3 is TGTGCCAGCAGTGACTCAGGGCACAGGGGTCGCTTGTTTTCCTACGAGCAGTACTTC.

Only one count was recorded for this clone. The CDR3 DNA reads as TGTGCCAGCAGCTCGACTAGCGGGGGGCATGAGCAGTTCTTC. Amino acid sequence: CASSSTSGGHEQFF. V is TRBV7-9 and J is TRBJ2-1, with 13 bases fitting TRBD2. The length of the CDR3 is 14 residues. With V trimmed by 4 bases and J by 8 bases, 2 bases remained unmatched. CDR1 and CDR2 from the germline V gene are SEHNR and FQNEAQ (reference sequence).

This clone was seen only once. Here the CDR3 DNA reads TGTGCCAGCAGTACCAGACAGGGGGAGCAGTTCTTC. Translation gives CASSTRQGEQFF. This rearrangement joins TRBV2 to TRBJ2-1; the match to TRBD1 covers 8 bases. This CDR3 comprises 12 residues. Germline V CDR1 and CDR2: SNHLY, FYNNEI. Unmatched junction bases numbered 4, after V lost 5 bases and J lost 10 bases. The full variable domain, rest sourced from reference TRBV2 and TRBJ2-1, is EPEVTQTPSHQVTQMGQEVILRCVPISNHLYFYWYRQILGQKVEFLVSFYNNEISEKSEIFDDQFSVERPDGSNFTLKIRSTKLEDSAMYFCASSTRQGEQFFGPGTRLTVL.

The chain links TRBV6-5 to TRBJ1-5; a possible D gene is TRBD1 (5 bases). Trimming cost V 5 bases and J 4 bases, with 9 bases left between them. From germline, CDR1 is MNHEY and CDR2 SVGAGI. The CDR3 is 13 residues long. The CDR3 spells CASSRQINQPQHF. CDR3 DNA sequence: TGTGCCAGCAGTAGACAGATAAATCAGCCCCAGCATTTT.

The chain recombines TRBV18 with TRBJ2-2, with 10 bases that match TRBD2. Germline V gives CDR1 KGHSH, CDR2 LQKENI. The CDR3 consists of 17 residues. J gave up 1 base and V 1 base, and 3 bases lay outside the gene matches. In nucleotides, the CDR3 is TGTGCCAGCTCACCACGGGGACTAGCGCGGAACACCGGGGAGCTGTTTTTT. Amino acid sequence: CASSPRGLARNTGELFF.

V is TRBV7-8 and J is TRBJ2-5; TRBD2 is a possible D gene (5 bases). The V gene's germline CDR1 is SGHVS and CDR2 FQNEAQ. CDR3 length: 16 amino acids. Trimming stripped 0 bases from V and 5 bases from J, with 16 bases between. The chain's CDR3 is CASSLALGSTGETQYF. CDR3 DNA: TGTGCCAGCAGCTTAGCGTTAGGTTCTACGGGGGAGACCCAGTACTTC.